The 19 T cell receptor beta chains reported below all come from one sample, sequenced in a study of blood T cell repertoires in COVID-19. Data came from immunoSEQ multiplex PCR; TCRdb stores just in-frame clones and leaves some out. The table records approximately 99,000 clones, less than 90% of them present only once. The sequenced sample consisted of peripheral blood. These receptors originate from a man in his 70s with active or convalescent COVID-19.

V is TRBV30 and J is TRBJ1-2; a possible D gene is TRBD1 (6 bases). CDR3 length equals 13 residues. V gave up 2 bases and J gave up 7 bases, with 14 bases separating them. Germline V gene lookup returns CDR1 GTSNPN and CDR2 SVGIG (reference sequence). CDR3 bases: TGTGCCTGGAGTAAAGGGCAGGGGCTTGGCTACACCTTC. It translates to CAWSKGQGLGYTF.

To note about this clone: Additional DNA sequences in this sample encode the identical CDR3. This chain links TRBV30 with TRBJ1-2; unclear D gene. The V gene lost 2 bases and the J gene lost 3 bases, with 10 bases spanning the gap. This CDR3 is 13 amino acids long. Germline V lookup: CDR1 GTSNPN, CDR2 SVGIG (reference sequence). The CDR3: CAWSKGGDYGYTF. CDR3 nucleotides: TGTGCCTGGAGTAAAGGCGGGGACTATGGCTACACCTTC.

The V and J genes are TRBV3-1 (or the pseudogene TRBV3-2) and TRBJ2-1, with D possibly matching TRBD2 (5 bases). The CDR3 is made up of 11 amino acids. The germline V gene encodes CDR1 LGHDT and CDR2 YNNKEL (reference sequence). Trimming pared 4 bases from V and 13 bases from J, leaving 11 bases between. CDR3 sequence (DNA): TGTGCCAGCAGCCCCGGGGTTTTTCAGTTCTTC. Protein product: CASSPGVFQFF.

The chain recombines TRBV5-1 with TRBJ2-5; D is undetermined. Trimming took 1 base from V and 5 from J, leaving 3 bases between them. The CDR3 is made up of 11 amino acids. Germline V gives CDR1 SGHRS, CDR2 YFSETQ. CDR3 protein: CASSLRETQYF. The CDR3 DNA follows: TGCGCCAGCAGCTTGCGGGAGACCCAGTACTTC. The full variable domain, with the rest looked up from reference TRBV5-1 and TRBJ2-5, is KAGVTQTPRYLIKTRGQQVTLSCSPISGHRSVSWYQQTPGQGLQFLFEYFSETQRNKGNFPGRFSGRQFSNSRSEMNVSTLELGDSALYLCASSLRETQYFGPGTRLLVL.

The chain links TRBV6-5 to TRBJ1-4; 9 bases line up with TRBD1. In germline, CDR1 is MNHEY, CDR2 SVGAGI. The trim removed 5 bases at V and 6 bases at J, leaving 7 bases unmatched. The CDR3 contains 15 residues. CDR3 in amino acids: CASSPGQGLYEKLFF. The CDR3 nucleotides read TGTGCCAGCAGTCCCGGACAGGGGCTCTATGAAAAACTGTTTTTT.

For this clone: A read error may produce the germline difference seen at one junction end. The chain couples TRBV6-5 to TRBJ1-6; possible D gene TRBD1, 5 bases. The CDR3 totals 12 residues. Germline V gene lookup returns CDR1 MNHEY and CDR2 SVGAGI. The CDR3 DNA follows: TGCGCCATGGGGGGATACAATTCACCCCTCCACTTT. Residues: CAMGGYNSPLHF.

The V call is TRBV5-1, the J call TRBJ2-2; D may be TRBD2 (5 bases). CDR1 is SGHRS and CDR2 is YFSETQ in the germline V gene. The CDR3 spans 14 residues. V was clipped by 1 base and J by 6 bases, with 10 bases between them. CDR3 sequence: CASSLNLGAGELFF. The CDR3, as DNA: TGCGCCAGCAGCTTGAACCTCGGGGCCGGGGAGCTGTTTTTT.

The rearrangement joins TRBV24-1 to TRBJ2-3; 13 bases match TRBD2. J gave up 5 bases and V 4 bases, and 2 bases lay outside the gene matches. The CDR3 runs 15 residues. Germline CDR1 and CDR2: KGHDR and SFDVKD. In DNA, the CDR3 is TGTGCCACCAGTGAACTAGCGGGGGGGAGAGATACGCAGTATTTT. Protein sequence: CATSELAGGRDTQYF.

This clone was recorded only once. The chain joins TRBV18 to TRBJ1-4; D is uncertain. Germline V gives CDR1 KGHSH, CDR2 LQKENI. The CDR3 consists of 16 residues. Trimming pared 4 bases from V and 0 bases from J, leaving 12 bases between. The CDR3 loop reads CASSQNRGATNEKLFF. The CDR3, as DNA: TGTGCCAGCTCACAAAACCGGGGTGCAACTAATGAAAAACTGTTTTTT.

The chain combines TRBV5-5 with TRBJ2-3, with 7 bases aligning to TRBD1. The V and J ends lost 6 bases and 5 bases, in that order; junction bases with no gene match: 6. Germline CDR1 reads SGHKS; CDR2 reads YYEKEE (reference sequence). The CDR3 has 13 amino acids. The CDR3 spells CASTFTGEDTQYF. The CDR3, as DNA: TGTGCCAGCACCTTCACAGGGGAAGATACGCAGTATTTT.

The chain combines TRBV21-1 with TRBJ2-5; the listed D gene, TRBD1, was not tested against the DNA. TRBV21-1 constitutes a pseudogene. The CDR3 extends over 15 amino acids. This CDR3 is CASSRRVTAQETQYF. The DNA of the CDR3 is TGTGCCAGCAGCCGAAGGGTGACAGCCCAAGAGACCCAGTACTTC.

Worth noting for this clone: This CDR3 is also generated by other DNA sequences in the sample. The gene calls are TRBV5-4 and TRBJ2-3; tentatively, D is TRBD2 (6 bases). V lost 1 base to trimming and J lost 4 bases, with 7 bases between them. CDR3 size: 13 residues. Germline CDR1 reads SGHNT; CDR2 reads YYREEE (reference sequence). DNA of the CDR3: TGTGCCAGCAGCTTGTCGGGGGCAGATACGCAGTATTTT. It yields the protein CASSLSGADTQYF.

This clone came up a few times. The chain uses TRBV27 and TRBJ1-4; 7 bases line up with TRBD1. There are 15 residues in the CDR3. The ends lost 5 bases at V and 3 bases at J; junction bases unmatched: 6. Germline CDR1 is MNHEY and CDR2 is SMNVEV (reference sequence). The CDR3 DNA follows: TGTGCCAGCAGTCCCGGGACAGACGCTAATGAAAAACTGTTTTTT. It specifies CASSPGTDANEKLFF.

On this clone: The same CDR3 also results from other DNA sequences found in this sample. The rearrangement links TRBV7-3 to TRBJ2-5; D is unresolved. The CDR3 consists of 13 residues. Per germline, CDR1 SGHTA and CDR2 FQGTGA. V lost 4 bases and J 5 bases, leaving 11 bases between the germline ends. CDR3 sequence: CASSSGHGETQYF. CDR3 in DNA: TGTGCCAGCAGCTCCGGTCACGGGGAGACCCAGTACTTC. Full variable domain (missing parts from reference TRBV7-3 and TRBJ2-5): GAGVSQTPSNKVTEKGKYVELRCDPISGHTALYWYRQSLGQGPEFLIYFQGTGAADDSGLPNDRFFAVRPEGSVSTLKIQRTERGDSAVYLCASSSGHGETQYFGPGTRLLVL.

The rearrangement links TRBV15 to TRBJ1-4; TRBD1 is a possible D gene (6 bases). CDR3 size: 12 residues. The germline gives CDR1 LNHNV, CDR2 YYDKDF (reference sequence). The V gene lost 5 bases and the J gene lost 7 bases, with 8 bases spanning the gap. The CDR3 coding sequence is TGTGCCACCAGCGGCAGGGGTGAAAAACTGTTTTTT. Translation gives CATSGRGEKLFF. Based on the CDR3 plus reference TRBV15 and TRBJ1-4, the full variable domain is DAMVIQNPRYQVTQFGKPVTLSCSQTLNHNVMYWYQQKSSQAPKLLFHYYDKDFNNEADTPDNFQSRRPNTSFCFLDIRSPGLGDTAMYLCATSGRGEKLFFGSGTQLSVL.

The J gene is TRBJ1-6, the V gene TRBV27, with D hard to call. The CDR3 sequence is 14 residues long. Germline CDR1 MNHEY, CDR2 SMNVEV (reference sequence). Trimming removed 6 bases at V and 8 bases at J, with 14 bases between. The DNA for the CDR3 is TGTGCCAGCAGCCTAACGCGGGGAGATTCACCCCTCCACTTT. Its protein product is CASSLTRGDSPLHF.

This chain uses TRBV7-2 with TRBJ1-1, with TRBD1 matching 9 bases. Looked up from germline, CDR1 is SGHTA and CDR2 is FQGNSA. Trimming took 6 bases from V and 1 from J; bases not matched to a gene: 6. The length of the CDR3 is 15 residues. This CDR3 is CASRKQGARNTEAFF. As DNA, the CDR3 is TGTGCCAGCAGGAAACAGGGGGCTAGGAACACTGAAGCTTTCTTT. Supplemented by reference TRBV7-2 and TRBJ1-1, the full variable domain reads GAGVSQSPSNKVTEKGKDVELRCDPISGHTALYWYRQSLGQGLEFLIYFQGNSAPDKSGLPSDRFSAERTGGSVSTLTIQRTQQEDSAVYLCASRKQGARNTEAFFGQGTRLTVV.

The V gene is TRBV25-1, the J gene TRBJ1-3; D remains ambiguous. Looked up from germline, CDR1 is MGHDK and CDR2 is SYGVNS. V lost 1 base and J 9 bases, leaving 13 bases between the germline ends. CDR3 length: 14 residues. The DNA for the CDR3 is TGTGCCAGCAGTGAATTAGATTGGGCAGCCACCATATATTTT. This translates into CASSELDWAATIYF.

V usage is TRBV5-6 and J usage is TRBJ1-1; D possibly corresponds to TRBD1 (6 bases). The CDR3 has 13 residues. V was shortened by 5 bases and J by 6 bases, with 14 bases between the two germline ends. Germline V gene sequence: CDR1 SGHDT, CDR2 YYEEEE. The CDR3 loop is CASRVTGSAEAFF. CDR3 coding DNA: TGTGCCAGCAGGGTTACAGGGAGCGCTGAAGCTTTCTTT.